This paragraph reports one T cell receptor (beta chain). Its antigen remains unknown. The sample belongs to a study of PD-1 blockade in classical Hodgkin lymphoma. At the level of the study: The patients were dosed with nivolumab 3 mg/kg, infused intravenously every 2 weeks.

The time point: cycle 4 day 1 (C4D1), after about 6 weeks of nivolumab. Relapses following autologous stem cell transplantation were seen in all patients, with brentuximab vedotin exposure varying. Best response was recorded as complete response, partial response or progressive disease. Whole-study findings and limits: Nothing has yet pinned down what causes the repertoire differences, possibly disease activity or prior therapy. Patients newly diagnosed and complete responders had comparable baseline diversity.

Assay: immunoSEQ multiplex PCR; the TCRdb copy retains only in-frame clones and omits some. The sample has tens of thousands of clones; roughly 87% are singletons. The ends were cut back, 3 bases at V and 5 bases at J, with 13 bases in the middle. There are 14 residues in the CDR3. The germline V gene encodes CDR1 SSHAT and CDR2 FNYEAQ (reference sequence). This rearrangement joins TRBV7-7 to TRBJ2-5; no clear D gene. The sequence derives from a human donor with classical Hodgkin lymphoma. The source was peripheral blood mononuclear cells (PBMCs), collected before the fourth cycle of nivolumab. CDR3 in amino acids: CASSFSTAVETQYF. The CDR3 nucleotides are TGTGCCAGCAGCTTCAGCACAGCAGTTGAGACCCAGTACTTC.